This T cell receptor beta chain appears in the sequencing data of a study of cytomegalovirus exposure and HLA in healthy donors (dated by TCRdb to the late 2010s). Regarding the research as a whole: An earlier analysis of several hundred of the donors reported more than 250 Gb of sequence data and about 100 million unique TCR beta sequences from some 180 million T cells. All discovery cohort repertoires had been generated using a single sequencing platform. Roughly five DR-DQ haplotypes were handled as single units for association and clustering, since linkage in the cohort was strong. Donor age, sex, ethnicity and CMV serostatus were collected together with the repertoire data. Roughly 310 gigabases of sequencing data and approximately 93 million unique TCR sequences were included in an early release covering several hundred HLA-typed donors. A later analysis re-analyzed previously published TCR beta repertoires from approximately 670 donors and added high-resolution HLA genotyping to study TCR occurrence patterns. The study was designed to test whether signatures of past pathogen exposure could be identified by cataloging public T cell receptors. In a later genetic analysis, genome-wide SNP genotypes for about 65% of the roughly 700 donors were used, and that subset was treated as a discovery cohort. Along with the roughly 610-subject first cohort, a separate validation cohort of about 110 different subjects was used. In the later analysis, no new phenotypic data were used to find candidate immune exposures; instead, reliance was placed on TCR beta sequences and their occurrence across donors. Among around 400 genotyped donors of the cohort, an average of around 240,000 unique TCR beta nucleotide sequences was sequenced per donor, of which roughly 18% were non-productive. Among the roughly 380 genotyped donors, approximately 81% belonged to the genetic ancestry cluster associated with self-reported Caucasian donors. An earlier analysis of 587 of the donors used high-throughput TCR beta sequencing to judge whether each TCR beta V gene segment behaved as functional or pseudogenic. The study profiled the T cell repertoires of more than 500 subjects by immunosequencing and related them to cytomegalovirus serostatus. The number of typed donors differed by locus: roughly 620-630 for A, B, C, DRB1 and DQB1; approximately 520 for DQA1; some 590 for DPA1; and about 450 for DPB1. To predict cytomegalovirus infection status, the study combined high-throughput TCR immunosequencing, statistical association of individual TCRs with disease status, and machine learning. HLA typing included class I and class II loci at four-digit resolution.

The receptor library was made with the immunoSEQ multiplex PCR assay. For the multiplex PCR, a mixture combining 60 forward primers for TCR Vbeta segments and 13 reverse primers for TCR Jbeta segments was used. The CDR3 region of rearranged TCR beta genes was amplified from genomic DNA with a multiplex PCR assay. On the Illumina HiSeq System, the amplified TCR beta libraries were sequenced as 87-base-pair reads. Concerning the study's data processing: In a later analysis, 77 million or so unique TCR beta chains were counted across the 666 repertoires, and around 10 million of these chains were shared by at least two donors. To remove PCR and sequencing errors, raw reads were error-corrected and collapsed into unique sequences using a nearest-neighbor algorithm that merged closely related sequences. CDR3 sequences were aligned to IMGT reference sequences to assign V, D and J gene segments. Each retained sequence needed at least a six-nucleotide match to both a V gene segment and a J gene segment. Rearrangements were called productive when the CDR3 lacked stop codons and stayed in frame with V and J; all others were non-productive. CDR3 was defined by IMGT convention, running from the second conserved V-encoded cysteine to the conserved J-encoded phenylalanine. The earlier analysis of about 590 of the donors excluded sequences that lacked an unambiguous match to a single V gene segment. In an earlier analysis of several hundred of the donors, V segments were called functional above 56.7% productive rearrangements and were called segregating when the between-donor standard deviation exceeded 5%. A statistical classification framework was built for diagnosing cytomegalovirus status from the catalog of TCR beta chain sequences. In a later analysis, V and J genes were assigned by comparing TCR nucleotide sequences against IMGT/GENE-DB human TR gene sequences. The TCRdist pipeline was used in a later analysis to assign CDR3 sequences and most-parsimonious VDJ recombination scenarios. In a later analysis, each TCR beta chain was defined by its CDR3 amino acid sequence together with its V-gene family, and reads without a unique V-gene family were excluded. As a way to deal with suspected cross-contamination and a sequencing artifact, a later analysis dropped hundreds of nucleotide sequences that were highly shared and had low generation probability. In a later analysis, a clonal expansion index was calculated for each public chain from normalized within-repertoire ranks of inferred template counts. A later analysis computed generation probabilities with a VDJ recombination model fitted to out-of-frame rearrangements, and checked the results against IGoR. Hypergeometric tests were used in a later analysis to score TCR-TCR, TCR-HLA and TCR-CMV co-occurrence, with a repertoire-size bias correction applied to the TCR pairs. A later analysis estimated false discovery rates by permuting HLA or CMV assignments 20 times. In a later analysis, co-occurring TCRs were grouped with DBSCAN, and TCRdist sequence similarity was added when clustering was performed within HLA-allele-positive subsets. Co-occurrence clustering excluded repertoires with fewer than 30,000 or more than 120,000 public chains, plus five with anomalous nucleotide sharing. Imported from immuneACCESS, the table was reduced by TCRdb to in-frame sequences with V and J called. These copies leave out some clones; in studies compared against another copy, an unresolved V gene accounts for under half, and the cause of the remainder is not known. That table supplies the V and J calls and clone size; D and trimming were determined from the DNA. In this sample the table shows under 95,000 clones, approximately 80% of which occur a single time. The ten largest clones add up to roughly 5.4% of the sample.

On the study overall, not on this receptor specifically: A later analysis found that TCR association rates varied across HLA loci, with DRB1 alleles showing the most associated TCRs and HLA-C alleles the fewest. Linkage disequilibrium might explain the correlated functional status among segregating V segments, but an unknown experimental factor could not be excluded. The classifier was reported to diagnose cytomegalovirus status with high specificity and sensitivity in both the original and validation cohorts. In an earlier analysis of fewer than 700 of the donors, most TCR beta V segments appeared in productive rearrangements about 90% or about 30% of the time, broadly matching IMGT annotations. The sequencing pipeline was judged likely to have produced a cluster of highly shared sequence variants as a technical artifact. When HLA alleles, especially DR and DQ, strongly co-occurred, TCR associations were difficult to assign to individual alleles. In a later analysis, some 18,000 TCR beta sequences were associated with specific HLA alleles at a false discovery rate of 0.05. Most CMV-associated TCR beta chains appeared to be HLA-restricted in a later analysis, and the HLA associations seemed to be driven largely by CMV exposure. Across donors, most TCR sequences were observed very rarely, whereas some public TCRs were present in many individuals. According to the authors, the approach could potentially be generalized to other disease states and immunological phenotypes. Sequencing depth was assumed to be roughly uniform across donors in the presence/absence analyses, though that assumption may not hold. In the study, approximately 160 TCR beta chains were listed as associated with cytomegalovirus. A later genetic analysis associated a missense DCLRE1C variant with V-gene and J-gene trimming of TCR beta chains, and an independent cohort replicated the association. A further reported finding was that TCR beta sequences accurately predicted the HLA-A and HLA-B alleles for most subjects in the first cohort. A later analysis reported that several top co-occurrence clusters appeared linked to parvovirus B19, influenza, CMV and Epstein-Barr virus. The only immune exposure information available for the cohort was CMV serostatus. Because HLA typing was unavailable for some donors at each locus, only the typed subset was used in association tests. A few of the identified cytomegalovirus-associated TCR beta chains were confirmed in vitro to be specific for cytomegalovirus antigens. Compared with the approximately 670-donor mean, donors in an Asian-associated ancestry cluster had fewer N-insertions in productive TCRs, according to a later genetic analysis. Only TCR beta chains were sequenced in this cohort, and the absence of alpha or paired-chain data limited detectable features. Because counts were too low, roughly 18 rarely observed V segments, including chromosome 9 orphons, were left out of the earlier analysis of 587 of the donors. Compared with equally common non-associated chains, HLA-associated TCR beta chains in a later analysis were more clonally expanded and had lower generation probabilities.

In total, 500 to 700 healthy bone marrow donors made up the cohort. Cohort members were all nominally healthy when sampled, although unrecorded immune exposures were likely present. The donor tested CMV seropositive, placing the donor among the roughly 270 seropositive members of the cohort. Each donor provided a peripheral blood sample, and peripheral blood mononuclear cells were used for TCR beta sequencing. Genomic DNA extraction from the blood cell samples was performed with the Qiagen DNeasy Blood Extraction Kit. As concerns this clone: No antigen is known for it. Within one base of it there is no much larger clone, and no base qualities were kept.

This receptor was identified in a man under 40 in good health and CMV-seropositive. The material sequenced was PBMCs.

The CDR3 protein sequence reads: CASSHPPRRSTEAFF. The bases read TGCGCCAGCAGCCACCCCCCTCGGAGGAGCACTGAAGCTTTCTTT. The rearranged segments are TRBV4-1 and TRBJ1-1, with the D segment identity uncertain. Taken from the germline V gene, the CDR1 and CDR2 loops are MGHRA and YSYEKL. Its CDR3 holds 15 amino acids, cysteine through phenylalanine. Only the CDR3 region is kept as DNA, spanning 45 bases read in frame from base 1. Trimming takes 3 bases from V and 4 bases from J, and the germline ends sit 15 bases apart.